This T cell receptor (beta chain) stems from a study of cytomegalovirus exposure and HLA in healthy donors. This clone is a singleton in its sample. Its matching antigen is unknown. Trimming took off 9 bases at V and 4 bases at J, with 19 bases between the two ends. This CDR3 has 15 residues. Per germline, CDR1 MNHNS and CDR2 SASEGT. The study's findings and limits: Overall, approximately 150 TCR beta chains were annotated as cytomegalovirus-associated. An analysis was carried out later, and it reportedly showed fewer N-insertions in an Asian-associated ancestry cluster than the approximately 700-donor mean. In the analysis, some V segments, TRBV6-2 and TRBV6-3 included, were excluded as indistinguishable.

PCR involved 60 Vbeta and 13 Jbeta primers. Clones were read by immunoSEQ multiplex PCR, and TCRdb kept only the in-frame ones, dropping some. The sample records 100,000 to 150,000 clones, 60% to 75% being singletons. The gene calls are TRBV6-1 and TRBJ2-1; possible D gene TRBD1, 5 bases. The clonotype comes from a woman in her fifties or sixties in good health and CMV-seropositive. What was sequenced was PBMCs. The CDR3 here is CASMFIGAKYNEQFF. In nucleotides, the CDR3 is TGTGCCAGTATGTTCATAGGGGCAAAATACAATGAGCAGTTCTTC.